This T cell receptor (beta chain) was retrieved from a study of metastatic and nonmetastatic thyroid tumors. Whole-study context: A comparison of repertoires was made across blood and tumor or nodule tissue from malignant and benign thyroid patients.

There are 16 residues in the CDR3. Germline V gene sequence: CDR1 MNHEY, CDR2 SMNVEV (reference sequence). This clone was seen many times. Sequence at one end of the junction differs from germline and may be a read error. TCRdb used MiXCR to call clones anew from the PCR reads. The data contain approximately 14,000 clones, around a third of them singletons. Not a single patient had been given any form of treatment at any point before undergoing thyroid surgery. The clonotype was recovered from a male donor with papillary thyroid cancer or a benign thyroid nodule (not recorded which). Some clones in this sample may be carry-over from other donors' samples. This chain joins TRBV27 and TRBJ2-1, with TRBD2 identical over 9 bases. The material sequenced was tumor tissue. The CDR3 bases are TGTGCCAGCAGCTCCGCAGCGGGGGGTTCCTACAGTGAGCAGTTCTTC. It translates to CASSSAAGGSYSEQFF.